This record covers a single T cell receptor beta chain. Its antigen is unidentified. The sample originates from a study of cytomegalovirus exposure and HLA in healthy donors. Germline V gene sequence: CDR1 LNHDA, CDR2 SQIVND (reference sequence). The CDR3 runs to 14 residues. V was trimmed by 5 bases and J by 4 bases, leaving 13 bases between them. This PCR relied on a set of 60 Vbeta primers and 13 Jbeta primers. Clones were sequenced by immunoSEQ multiplex PCR, and TCRdb holds only the in-frame ones, with some missing. Among approximately 120,000 clones, around 86% were seen once, and the ten largest hold under 2.5%. Findings and caveats of the study: Per published accounts, TCR beta sequences correctly predicted the HLA-A and HLA-B alleles of most subjects. What a later analysis showed was that several of the most significant clusters appeared linked to common viral pathogens. Most TCR sequences showed up rarely, but some public TCRs showed up in many donors.

The sequence was obtained from a woman aged 25 to 45 in good health and CMV-seronegative. The V and J genes are TRBV19 and TRBJ2-3; D is unresolved. The material sequenced was PBMCs. CDR3 region: CASSLQEVADTQYF. The CDR3 bases are TGTGCCAGTAGTCTCCAAGAGGTTGCAGATACGCAGTATTTT.